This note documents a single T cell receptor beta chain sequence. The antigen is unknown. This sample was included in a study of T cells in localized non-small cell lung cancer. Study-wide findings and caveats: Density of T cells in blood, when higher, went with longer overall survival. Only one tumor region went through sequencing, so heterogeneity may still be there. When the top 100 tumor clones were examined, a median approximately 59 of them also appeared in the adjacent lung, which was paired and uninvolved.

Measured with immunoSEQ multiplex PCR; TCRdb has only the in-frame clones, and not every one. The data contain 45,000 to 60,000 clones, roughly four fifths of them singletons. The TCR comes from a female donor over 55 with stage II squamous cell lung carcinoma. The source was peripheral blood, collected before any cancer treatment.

The chain's CDR3 is CASSQDRRTSNEQFF. CDR3 sequence (DNA): TGCGCCAGCAGCCAAGATAGGAGGACTAGTAATGAGCAGTTCTTC. This chain joins TRBV4-1 and TRBJ2-1; 7 nucleotides line up with TRBD2. The CDR3 covers 15 residues. CDR1 is MGHRA, CDR2 YSYEKL, per germline. V shed 0 bases and J 7 bases; nucleotides not matched to a gene: 6.